Presented here are 10 T cell receptor beta chains from one specimen sequenced in a study of shared clonotypes between healthy human individuals. Profiled with immunoSEQ multiplex PCR; TCRdb holds only in-frame clones, not every one. This table has approximately 1.4 million clones, under 99% appearing once. Sample: naive CD4+ T cells sorted from blood. Documented subset: CD45RA+ positively selected. The receptors were sampled from a man aged 25 to 40 in good health.

This chain joins TRBV28 and TRBJ2-3, with 7 positions matching TRBD2. Looked up from germline, CDR1 is MDHEN and CDR2 is SYDVKM. The CDR3 spans 15 residues. J was trimmed by 5 bases and V by 4 bases; bases with no gene match: 9. The CDR3 coding sequence is TGTGCCAGCAGTTCAGCTAGCGGCCGTGGAGATACGCAGTATTTT. Translated, it gives CASSSASGRGDTQYF.

The chain links TRBV5-4 to TRBJ2-1; the match to TRBD1 covers 8 bases. CDR1 SGHNT and CDR2 YYREEE come from the germline V gene (reference sequence). CDR3 length: 16 residues. The J segment lost 5 bases and the V segment lost 4 bases, leaving 11 bases of the junction unmatched. The CDR3 protein is CASSASRDRIDNEQFF. The CDR3 DNA follows: TGTGCCAGCAGCGCAAGCCGGGACAGGATCGACAATGAGCAGTTCTTC.

The rearrangement uses TRBV7-6 and TRBJ2-3; D gene ambiguous. This CDR3 comprises 18 residues. Germline V gene sequence: CDR1 SGHVS, CDR2 FNYEAQ. V lost 1 base, J lost 4 bases, and 21 bases lay in between. The CDR3 coding sequence is TGTGCCAGCAGCTTAGTGGTGACGTGGCAGGTTGACTCAGATACGCAGTATTTT. It yields the protein CASSLVVTWQVDSDTQYF.

The chain is built from TRBV4-1 and TRBJ1-1; 8 bases are a match to TRBD1. V shed 1 base, J shed 0 bases, and the junction held 10 bases outside the gene matches. Germline V gene data show CDR1 as MGHRA and CDR2 as YSYEKL. CDR3 length: 18 amino acids. The CDR3, as DNA: TGCGCCAGCAGCCAAGGGTCCGGGACAGGCGGTATGAACACTGAAGCTTTCTTT. Protein: CASSQGSGTGGMNTEAFF.

V gene TRBV9 combines with J gene TRBJ2-3; the D gene is possibly TRBD2 (5 bases). V lost 0 bases to trimming and J lost 3 bases, with 8 bases between them. Germline lookup yields CDR1 SGDLS and CDR2 YYNGEE. CDR3 length: 14 amino acids. CDR3 loop: CASSVGGETDTQYF. The CDR3 DNA reads TGTGCCAGCAGCGTAGGTGGGGAGACAGATACGCAGTATTTT.

The sample holds one count of this clone. The junction shows a germline mismatch at one end, possibly a read error. The chain employs TRBV29-1 and TRBJ1-2, with 8 nucleotides matching TRBD1. This CDR3 has 15 residues. Germline CDR1 SQVTM, CDR2 ANQGSEA. The CDR3: CSVEDRGKANYGYTF. CDR3 nucleotide sequence: TGCAGCGTCGAAGACAGGGGCAAGGCTAACTATGGCTACACCTTC. Together with reference TRBV29-1 and TRBJ1-2, the CDR3 gives the full variable domain: SAVISQKPSRDICQRGTSLTIQCQVDSQVTMMFWYRQQPGQSLTLIATANQGSEATYESGFVIDKFPISRPNLTFSTLTVSNMSPEDSSIYLCSVEDRGKANYGYTFGSGTRLTVV.

This chain joins TRBV9 and TRBJ2-1; 13 nucleotides match TRBD2. Per germline, CDR1 SGDLS and CDR2 YYNGEE. The ends lost 4 bases at V and 7 bases at J; junction bases unmatched: 8. The CDR3 is 16 amino acids. The CDR3 DNA reads as TGTGCCAGCAGCCCCAGGACTAGCGGGAGTTGGAATGAGCAGTTCTTC. Translating gives CASSPRTSGSWNEQFF.

Of note for this clone: This same CDR3 is encoded by further DNA sequences in the sample. The rearrangement uses TRBV19 and TRBJ2-2, with D unresolved. Germline values: CDR1 LNHDA, CDR2 SQIVND (reference sequence). The CDR3 runs to 11 residues. Trimming removed 2 bases at V and 8 bases at J, with 3 bases between. CDR3 DNA sequence: TGTGCCAGTAGTATATATGGGGAGCTGTTTTTT. It translates to CASSIYGELFF.

The chain couples TRBV10-1 to TRBJ2-1, with 8 bases fitting TRBD2. The germline V gene encodes CDR1 WNHNN and CDR2 SYGVQD (reference sequence). J was trimmed by 5 bases and V by 5 bases; bases with no gene match: 2. CDR3 size: 13 residues. CDR3 residues: CASSRGLDNEQFF. The CDR3 region has the DNA TGCGCCAGCAGTCGGGGACTAGACAATGAGCAGTTCTTC.

This clone was picked up one time. The chain links TRBV14 to TRBJ2-7; possible D gene TRBD1, 6 bases. CDR3 length: 15 amino acids. Germline assignment: CDR1 SGHDN and CDR2 FVKESK. The V end lost 4 bases, the J end lost 4 bases, and 17 bases lay between the germline ends. Here the CDR3 DNA reads TGTGCCAGCAGCCGGCCGGGACACCCCTATTACGAGCAGTACTTC. Translated: CASSRPGHPYYEQYF.